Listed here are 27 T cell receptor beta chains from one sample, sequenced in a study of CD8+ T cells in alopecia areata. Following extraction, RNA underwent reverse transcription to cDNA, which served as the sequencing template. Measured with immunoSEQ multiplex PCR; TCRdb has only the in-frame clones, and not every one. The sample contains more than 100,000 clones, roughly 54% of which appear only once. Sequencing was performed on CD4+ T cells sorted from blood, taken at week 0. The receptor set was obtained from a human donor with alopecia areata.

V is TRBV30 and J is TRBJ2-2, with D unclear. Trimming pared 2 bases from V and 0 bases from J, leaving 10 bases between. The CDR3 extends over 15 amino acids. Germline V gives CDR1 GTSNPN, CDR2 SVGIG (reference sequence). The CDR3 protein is CAWSRGNSNTGELFF. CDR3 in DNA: TGTGCCTGGAGTCGTGGGAACTCGAACACCGGGGAGCTGTTTTTT.

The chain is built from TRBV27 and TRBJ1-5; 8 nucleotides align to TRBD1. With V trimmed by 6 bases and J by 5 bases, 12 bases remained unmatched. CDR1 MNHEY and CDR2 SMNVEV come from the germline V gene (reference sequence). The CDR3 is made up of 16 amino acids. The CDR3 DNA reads TGTGCCAGCAGCCCCCTGGGGACAGGTGGGGATCAGCCCCAGCATTTT. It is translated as CASSPLGTGGDQPQHF.

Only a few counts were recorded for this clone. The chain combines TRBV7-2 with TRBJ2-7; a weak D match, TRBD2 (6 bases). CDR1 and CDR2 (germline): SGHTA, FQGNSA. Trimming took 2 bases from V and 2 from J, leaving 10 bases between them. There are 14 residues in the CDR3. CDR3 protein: CASSLMRETYEQYF. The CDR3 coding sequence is TGTGCCAGCAGCTTAATGCGGGAAACCTACGAGCAGTACTTC.

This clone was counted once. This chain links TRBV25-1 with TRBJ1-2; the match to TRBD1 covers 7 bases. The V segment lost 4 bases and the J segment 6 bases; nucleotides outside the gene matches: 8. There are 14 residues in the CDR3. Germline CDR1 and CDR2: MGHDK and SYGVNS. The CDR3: CASSADRLGDGYTF. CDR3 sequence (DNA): TGTGCCAGCAGTGCGGACAGGCTGGGTGATGGCTACACCTTC.

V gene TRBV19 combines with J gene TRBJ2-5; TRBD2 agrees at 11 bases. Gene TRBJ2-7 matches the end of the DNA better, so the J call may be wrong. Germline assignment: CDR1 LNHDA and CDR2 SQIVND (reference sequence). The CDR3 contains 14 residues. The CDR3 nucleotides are TGTGCCACCTCGGGACTAGCGGAGCCCTACGAGCAGTACTTC. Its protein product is CATSGLAEPYEQYF.

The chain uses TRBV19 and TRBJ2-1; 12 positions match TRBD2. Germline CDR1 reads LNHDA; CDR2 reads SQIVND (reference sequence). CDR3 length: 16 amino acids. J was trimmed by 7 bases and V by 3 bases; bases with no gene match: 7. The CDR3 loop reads CASSISSGRALNEQFF. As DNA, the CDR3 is TGTGCCAGTAGTATTTCTAGCGGGAGGGCCTTAAATGAGCAGTTCTTC.

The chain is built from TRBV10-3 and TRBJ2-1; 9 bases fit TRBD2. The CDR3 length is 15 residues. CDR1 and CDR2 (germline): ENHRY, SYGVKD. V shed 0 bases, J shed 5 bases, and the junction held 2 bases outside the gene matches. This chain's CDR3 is CAISESLAGDNEQFF. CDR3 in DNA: TGTGCCATCAGTGAGTCGTTAGCGGGAGACAATGAGCAGTTCTTC.

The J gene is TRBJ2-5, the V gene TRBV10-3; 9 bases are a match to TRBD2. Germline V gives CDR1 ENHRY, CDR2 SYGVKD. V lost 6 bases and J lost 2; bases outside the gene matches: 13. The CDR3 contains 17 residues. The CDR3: CAISPSRGLAGQETQYF. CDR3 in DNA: TGTGCCATCAGCCCTTCGAGGGGACTAGCAGGACAAGAGACCCAGTACTTC.

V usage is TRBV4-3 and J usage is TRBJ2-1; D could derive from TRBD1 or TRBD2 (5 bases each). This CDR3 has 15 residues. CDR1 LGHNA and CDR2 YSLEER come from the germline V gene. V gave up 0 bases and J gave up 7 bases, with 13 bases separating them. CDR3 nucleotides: TGCGCCAGCAGCCAAGAGCCCAGAGGGGAGAATGAGCAGTTCTTC. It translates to CASSQEPRGENEQFF.

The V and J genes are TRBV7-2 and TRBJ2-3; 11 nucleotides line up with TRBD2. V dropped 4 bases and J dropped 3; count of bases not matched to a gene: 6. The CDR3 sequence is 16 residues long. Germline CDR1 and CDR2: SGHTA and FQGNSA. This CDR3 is CASSSRLAGPTDTQYF. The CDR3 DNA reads TGTGCCAGCAGCTCCCGACTAGCGGGGCCGACAGATACGCAGTATTTT.

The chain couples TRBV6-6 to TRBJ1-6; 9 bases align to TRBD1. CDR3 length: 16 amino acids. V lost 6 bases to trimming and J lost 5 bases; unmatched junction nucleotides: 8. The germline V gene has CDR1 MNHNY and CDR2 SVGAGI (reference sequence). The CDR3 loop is CASSVTDRGNNSPLHF. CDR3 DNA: TGTGCCAGCAGCGTGACGGACAGGGGCAATAATTCACCCCTCCACTTT.

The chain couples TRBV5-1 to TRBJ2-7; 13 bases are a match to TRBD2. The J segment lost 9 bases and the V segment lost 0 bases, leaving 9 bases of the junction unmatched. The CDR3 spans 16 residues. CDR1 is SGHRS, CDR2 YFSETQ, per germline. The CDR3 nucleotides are TGCGCCAGCAGCTTGGGAAATGCCGGACTAGCGGGAGCGCAGTACTTC. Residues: CASSLGNAGLAGAQYF.

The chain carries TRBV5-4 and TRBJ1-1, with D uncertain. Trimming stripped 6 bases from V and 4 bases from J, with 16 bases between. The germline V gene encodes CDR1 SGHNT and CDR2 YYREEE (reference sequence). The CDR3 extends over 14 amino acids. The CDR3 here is CASTAQTTATEAFF. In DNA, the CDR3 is TGTGCCAGCACGGCCCAGACTACGGCCACTGAAGCTTTCTTT.

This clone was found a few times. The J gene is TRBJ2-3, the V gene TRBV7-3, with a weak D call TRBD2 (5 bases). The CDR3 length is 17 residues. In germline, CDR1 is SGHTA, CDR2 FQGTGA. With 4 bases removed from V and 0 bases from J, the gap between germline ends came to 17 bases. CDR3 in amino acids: CASSSSGGPLSTDTQYF. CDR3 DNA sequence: TGTGCCAGCAGCTCGAGCGGCGGTCCCCTTAGCACAGATACGCAGTATTTT. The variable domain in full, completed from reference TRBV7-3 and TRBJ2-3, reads GAGVSQTPSNKVTEKGKYVELRCDPISGHTALYWYRQSLGQGPEFLIYFQGTGAADDSGLPNDRFFAVRPEGSVSTLKIQRTERGDSAVYLCASSSSGGPLSTDTQYFGPGTRLTVL.

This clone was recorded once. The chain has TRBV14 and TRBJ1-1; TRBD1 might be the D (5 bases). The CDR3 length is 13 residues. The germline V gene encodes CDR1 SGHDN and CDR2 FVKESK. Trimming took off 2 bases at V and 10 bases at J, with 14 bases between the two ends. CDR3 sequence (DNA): TGTGCCAGCAGCCAATCGGGCAGGGTCGGAGCTTTCTTT. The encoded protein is CASSQSGRVGAFF. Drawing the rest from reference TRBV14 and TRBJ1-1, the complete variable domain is EAGVTQFPSHSVIEKGQTVTLRCDPISGHDNLYWYRRVMGKEIKFLLHFVKESKQDESGMPNNRFLAERTGGTYSTLKVQPAELEDSGVYFCASSQSGRVGAFFGQGTRLTVV.

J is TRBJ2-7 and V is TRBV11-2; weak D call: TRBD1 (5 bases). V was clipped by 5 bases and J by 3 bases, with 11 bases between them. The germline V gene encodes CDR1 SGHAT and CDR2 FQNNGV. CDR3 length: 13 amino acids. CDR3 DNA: TGTGCCAGCAGCAGAGACAGAATCTACGAGCAGTACTTC. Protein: CASSRDRIYEQYF.

CDR3 nucleotide sequence: TGTGCCAGCAGCCCCGGTCCGGGGACTAGCGGCTACGAGCAGTACTTC. It encodes CASSPGPGTSGYEQYF. The chain recombines TRBV7-2 with TRBJ2-7, with TRBD2 identical over 11 bases. Germline V CDR1 and CDR2: SGHTA, FQGNSA. CDR3 length: 16 residues. The junction had 9 bases not matched to a gene; V was cut back by 5 bases and J by 3 bases.

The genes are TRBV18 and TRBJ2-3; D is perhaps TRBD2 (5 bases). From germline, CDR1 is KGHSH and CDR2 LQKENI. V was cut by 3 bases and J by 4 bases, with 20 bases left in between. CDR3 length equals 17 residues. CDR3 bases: TGTGCCAGCTCACCCAAGAGTAGGAATAGCGTAGCAGATACGCAGTATTTT. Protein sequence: CASSPKSRNSVADTQYF.

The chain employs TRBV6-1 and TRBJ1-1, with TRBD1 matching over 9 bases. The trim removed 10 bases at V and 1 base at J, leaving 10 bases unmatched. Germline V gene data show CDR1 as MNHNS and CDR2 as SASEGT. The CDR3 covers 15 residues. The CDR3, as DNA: TGTGCCACCCAGGGACAGGGCAAGGGGAACACTGAAGCTTTCTTT. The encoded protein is CATQGQGKGNTEAFF.

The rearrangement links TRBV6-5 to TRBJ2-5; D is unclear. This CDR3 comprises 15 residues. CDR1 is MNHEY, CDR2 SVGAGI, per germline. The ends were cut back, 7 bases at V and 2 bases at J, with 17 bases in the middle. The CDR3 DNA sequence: TGTGCCAGCACACAAAGGCTCCCGACTCAAGAGACCCAGTACTTC. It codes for CASTQRLPTQETQYF.

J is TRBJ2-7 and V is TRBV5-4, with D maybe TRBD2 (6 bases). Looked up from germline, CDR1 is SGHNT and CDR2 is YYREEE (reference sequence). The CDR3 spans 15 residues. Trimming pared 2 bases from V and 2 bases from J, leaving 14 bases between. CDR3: CASSLGGSGTYEQYF. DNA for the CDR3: TGTGCCAGCAGCTTAGGAGGGTCGGGAACCTACGAGCAGTACTTC.

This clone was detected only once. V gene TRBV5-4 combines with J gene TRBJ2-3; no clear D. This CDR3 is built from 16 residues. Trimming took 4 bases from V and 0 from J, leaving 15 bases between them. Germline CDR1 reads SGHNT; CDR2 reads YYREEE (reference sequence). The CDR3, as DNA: TGTGCCAGCAGCCATCCTCGGGCCACAAGCACAGATACGCAGTATTTT. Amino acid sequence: CASSHPRATSTDTQYF.

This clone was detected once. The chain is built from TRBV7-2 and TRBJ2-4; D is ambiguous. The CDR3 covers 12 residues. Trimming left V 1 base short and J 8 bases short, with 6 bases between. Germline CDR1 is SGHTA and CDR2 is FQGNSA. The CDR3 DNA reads TGTGCCAGCAGCTTAGATGGTGACATTCAGTACTTC. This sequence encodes CASSLDGDIQYF. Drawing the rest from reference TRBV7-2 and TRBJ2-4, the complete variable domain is GAGVSQSPSNKVTEKGKDVELRCDPISGHTALYWYRQSLGQGLEFLIYFQGNSAPDKSGLPSDRFSAERTGGSVSTLTIQRTQQEDSAVYLCASSLDGDIQYFGAGTRLSVL.

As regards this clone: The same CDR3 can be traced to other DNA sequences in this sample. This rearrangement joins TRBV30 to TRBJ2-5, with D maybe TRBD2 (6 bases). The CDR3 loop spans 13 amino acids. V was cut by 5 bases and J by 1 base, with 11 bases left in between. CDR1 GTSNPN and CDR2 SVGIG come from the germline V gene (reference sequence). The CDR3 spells CAWSPGLQETQYF. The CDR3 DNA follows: TGTGCCTGGTCTCCGGGACTCCAAGAGACCCAGTACTTC.

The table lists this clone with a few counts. The CDR3 loop reads CASSYSPGLWDTEAFF. The CDR3 DNA reads as TGTGCCAGCAGTTACTCCCCGGGACTCTGGGACACTGAAGCTTTCTTT. The gene calls are TRBV6-6 and TRBJ1-1; weak D call: TRBD1 (5 bases). The CDR3 sequence is 16 residues long. V was pared by 0 bases and J by 3 bases, with 14 bases between. Germline CDR1 reads MNHNY; CDR2 reads SVGAGI (reference sequence).

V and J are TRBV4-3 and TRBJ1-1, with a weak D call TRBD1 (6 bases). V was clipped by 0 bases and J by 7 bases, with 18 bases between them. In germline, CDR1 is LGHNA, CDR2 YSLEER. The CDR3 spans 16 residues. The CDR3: CASSQDSRGRSNEAFF. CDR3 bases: TGCGCCAGCAGCCAAGATTCCCGGGGGCGATCGAATGAAGCTTTCTTT.

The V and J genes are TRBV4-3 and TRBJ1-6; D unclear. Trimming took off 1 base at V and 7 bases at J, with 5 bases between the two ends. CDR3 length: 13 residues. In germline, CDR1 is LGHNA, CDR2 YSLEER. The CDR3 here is CASSQAGNSPLHF. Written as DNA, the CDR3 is TGCGCCAGCAGCCAAGCGGGAAATTCACCCCTCCACTTT.